These 22 T cell receptor beta chains came from one sample sequenced in a study of cytomegalovirus exposure and HLA in healthy donors. Use of 60 Vbeta and 13 Jbeta primers characterized the PCR. TCRdb's copy holds only in-frame clones and misses some; the assay was immunoSEQ multiplex PCR. The table has roughly 83,000 clones, roughly 77% seen once. Sequences were obtained from PBMCs. Every receptor here comes from a man in his 60s in good health and CMV-seronegative.

About this clone: No conserved phenylalanine or tryptophan is present at the end of the CDR3, so a read error is the likely explanation. The DNA is omitted, as the CDR3 cannot be located on it reliably, and the CDR3 follows TCRdb's listing. The chain combines TRBV11-2 with TRBJ1-1; no DNA check was done on the table's D call, TRBD1. Per the germline V gene, CDR1 is SGHAT and CDR2 is FQNNGV. The CDR3 length equals 11 residues, ends included. The CDR3 loop reads CASSLAGAARL.

The chain links TRBV5-1 to TRBJ2-7; TRBD1 matches 9 bases. Per the germline V gene, CDR1 is SGHRS and CDR2 is YFSETQ. Germline trimming cut 3 bases from V and 0 bases from J; bases unmatched to any gene: 4. This CDR3 comprises 15 residues. In DNA form, the CDR3 reads TGCGCCAGCAGCTGGGGGACAGGGCTCTCCTACGAGCAGTACTTC. Its translation: CASSWGTGLSYEQYF.

The chain couples TRBV9 to TRBJ1-3; perhaps TRBD1 as D (5 bases). CDR3 size: 15 residues. Germline lookup yields CDR1 SGDLS and CDR2 YYNGEE. Trimming left V 8 bases short and J 7 bases short, with 22 bases between. The DNA for the CDR3 is TGTGCCAGACATCCCGGGCTCAGGGTCTGGAACACCATATATTTT. Protein product: CARHPGLRVWNTIYF.

This sequence joins TRBV5-4 and TRBJ1-2; D ambiguous. The CDR3 sequence is 15 residues long. V was trimmed by 0 bases and J by 5 bases, leaving 14 bases between them. From germline, CDR1 is SGHNT and CDR2 YYREEE (reference sequence). CDR3 protein: CASSLGGTTPYGYTF. CDR3 nucleotides: TGTGCCAGCAGCTTGGGCGGTACTACCCCATATGGCTACACCTTC.

Here the CDR3 DNA reads TGTGCCTGGAGTTCCGTCGGGGGGGTCAATCAGCCCCAGCATTTT. Translating it yields CAWSSVGGVNQPQHF. The gene calls are TRBV30 and TRBJ1-5; possibly TRBD1 for D (5 bases). Trimming stripped 2 bases from V and 3 bases from J, with 14 bases between. The germline V gene encodes CDR1 GTSNPN and CDR2 SVGIG (reference sequence). This CDR3 comprises 15 residues.

This chain connects TRBV15 to TRBJ2-3; 12 positions agree with TRBD2. The germline gives CDR1 LNHNV, CDR2 YYDKDF (reference sequence). The V and J ends lost 7 bases and 4 bases, in that order; junction bases with no gene match: 6. The CDR3 has 15 amino acids. The CDR3 sequence is CATNSLAGGADTQYF. Here the CDR3 DNA reads TGTGCCACCAACTCCCTAGCGGGGGGGGCAGATACGCAGTATTTT.

This clone has more than one count but fewer than ten. Sequence at one end of the junction differs from germline and may be a read error. This chain connects TRBV7-9 to TRBJ1-4, with TRBD1 matching 9 bases. CDR1 is SEHNR and CDR2 is FQNEAQ in the germline V gene (reference sequence). The CDR3 totals 17 residues. The CDR3 DNA follows: TGTTCCAGCAGCCCGCCAACAGGGGGCAGGGATTATGAAAAACTGTTTTTT. It yields the protein CSSSPPTGGRDYEKLFF.

The genes are TRBV11-2 and TRBJ2-3, with a possible D match to TRBD2 (6 bases). The CDR3 is 16 residues long. Trimming removed 1 base at V and 2 bases at J, with 13 bases between. Germline CDR1 and CDR2: SGHAT and FQNNGV. CDR3 coding DNA: TGTGCCAGCAGCTTAGCGGCTAGCGCGATCACAGATACGCAGTATTTT. Its translation: CASSLAASAITDTQYF.

The V and J genes are TRBV7-9 and TRBJ2-7; D is possibly TRBD2 (5 bases). The CDR3 spans 14 residues. Germline CDR1 reads SEHNR; CDR2 reads FQNEAQ (reference sequence). The V and J ends lost 3 bases and 0 bases respectively, with 9 bases between them. The CDR3 loop reads CASSFGRDSYEQYF. CDR3 DNA sequence: TGTGCCAGCAGCTTTGGACGGGACTCCTACGAGCAGTACTTC.

This chain joins TRBV19 and TRBJ2-7; D perhaps matches TRBD1 (5 bases). The CDR3 length is 14 residues. V gave up 1 base and J gave up 2 bases, with 9 bases separating them. From germline, CDR1 is LNHDA and CDR2 SQIVND (reference sequence). DNA for the CDR3: TGTGCCAGTAGTATAGCAGGGCTAGCCTACGAGCAGTACTTC. Translated, it gives CASSIAGLAYEQYF.

The chain uses TRBV7-7 and TRBJ2-1, with 8 bases aligning to TRBD2. With 4 bases clipped from V and 4 bases from J, the junction kept 9 bases outside the gene matches. The CDR3 length is 16 residues. Germline V gives CDR1 SSHAT, CDR2 FNYEAQ (reference sequence). CDR3 in DNA: TGTGCCAGCAGCTCTAGTGCGGGGGGCCAGTACAATGAGCAGTTCTTC. Amino acids: CASSSSAGGQYNEQFF.

This rearrangement joins TRBV25-1 to TRBJ2-7; the match to TRBD1 covers 9 bases. The V gene end was trimmed by 7 bases and the J gene end by 0 bases; junction bases not matched to a gene: 7. The CDR3 is 15 amino acids. CDR1 MGHDK and CDR2 SYGVNS come from the germline V gene. The CDR3, as DNA: TGTGCCAGCACCTTTGGGACAGGGTTCTCCTACGAGCAGTACTTC. Amino acids: CASTFGTGFSYEQYF.

The rearrangement uses TRBV14 and TRBJ2-3; TRBD1 agrees at 7 bases. Per the germline V gene, CDR1 is SGHDN and CDR2 is FVKESK. The CDR3 is 16 amino acids. V lost 3 bases and J lost 4; bases outside the gene matches: 10. CDR3 sequence: CASSHRDSPWADTQYF. DNA of the CDR3: TGTGCCAGCAGCCACAGGGACAGCCCTTGGGCAGATACGCAGTATTTT.

The J gene is TRBJ2-5, the V gene TRBV7-9; TRBD1 aligns across 7 bases. The V and J ends lost 1 base and 1 base, in that order; junction bases with no gene match: 3. The V gene's germline CDR1 is SEHNR and CDR2 FQNEAQ (reference sequence). This CDR3 comprises 15 residues. The CDR3 nucleotides are TGTGCCAGCAGCTTAGTGGCAGGGGGCCAAGAGACCCAGTACTTC. Protein: CASSLVAGGQETQYF.

Concerning this clone: The junction departs from germline at one end; a sequencing error may be responsible. V is TRBV7-9 and J is TRBJ2-2; the match to TRBD2 covers 11 bases. Germline values: CDR1 SEHNR, CDR2 FQNEAQ (reference sequence). The CDR3 runs to 15 residues. The CDR3 region has the DNA TGTTCCAGCAGCCTTAGCGGGGGGGCCGCCGGGGAGCTGTTTTTT. Protein: CSSSLSGGAAGELFF.

The rearrangement uses TRBV19 and TRBJ1-2; a possible D gene is TRBD1 (6 bases). V was cut by 5 bases and J by 5 bases, with 15 bases left in between. The CDR3 spans 14 residues. Germline V gene data show CDR1 as LNHDA and CDR2 as SQIVND (reference sequence). Here the CDR3 reads CASSQDRQSYGYTF. The DNA for the CDR3 is TGTGCCAGTAGTCAGGACAGACAATCGTATGGCTACACCTTC. Based on the CDR3 plus reference TRBV19 and TRBJ1-2, the full variable domain is DGGITQSPKYLFRKEGQNVTLSCEQNLNHDAMYWYRQDPGQGLRLIYYSQIVNDFQKGDIAEGYSVSREKKESFPLTVTSAQKNPTAFYLCASSQDRQSYGYTFGSGTRLTVV.

This clone was seen only a few times. V and J are TRBV5-1 and TRBJ1-1; TRBD1 is a possible D gene (6 bases). V lost 5 bases and J 1 base, leaving 9 bases between the germline ends. This CDR3 contains 13 residues. Per germline, CDR1 SGHRS and CDR2 YFSETQ. CDR3 nucleotide sequence: TGCGCCAGCAGACCGGACAGGAACACTGAAGCTTTCTTT. Translation gives CASRPDRNTEAFF.

The chain couples TRBV29-1 to TRBJ1-6; tentative D call: TRBD1 (6 bases). With 5 bases removed from V and 6 bases from J, the gap between germline ends came to 17 bases. The CDR3 runs to 15 residues. In germline, CDR1 is SQVTM, CDR2 ANQGSEA. This chain's CDR3 is CSVPRLTGPNSPLHF. Here the CDR3 DNA reads TGCAGCGTTCCCCGACTGACAGGACCTAATTCACCCCTCCACTTT.

The chain couples TRBV4-1 to TRBJ2-7; 9 positions agree with TRBD2. The germline gives CDR1 MGHRA, CDR2 YSYEKL. This CDR3 spans 13 amino acids. J was trimmed by 3 bases and V by 3 bases; bases with no gene match: 0. The CDR3 sequence: CASSQRGGYEQYF. The CDR3 bases are TGCGCCAGCAGCCAGCGGGGGGGCTACGAGCAGTACTTC.

The chain is built from TRBV27 and TRBJ2-3; 14 bases match TRBD2. V lost 5 bases to trimming and J lost 10 bases; unmatched junction nucleotides: 8. CDR1 and CDR2 from the germline V gene are MNHEY and SMNVEV (reference sequence). The CDR3 is made up of 15 amino acids. The CDR3 sequence: CASSPRLAGGLAQYF. DNA for the CDR3: TGTGCCAGCAGTCCCAGACTAGCGGGGGGGCTGGCGCAGTATTTT.

This clone was seen just once. The V gene is TRBV2, the J gene TRBJ1-3, with unresolved D. V gave up 4 bases and J gave up 0 bases, with 7 bases separating them. This CDR3 is 14 amino acids long. CDR1 SNHLY and CDR2 FYNNEI come from the germline V gene. CDR3 nucleotide sequence: TGTGCCAGCAGTGCACTGATCTCTGGAAACACCATATATTTT. Its protein product is CASSALISGNTIYF.

The chain is built from TRBV29-1 and TRBJ2-5, with TRBD2 matching 10 bases. Trimming at V came to 5 bases and at J to 3 bases, leaving 15 bases not matched to a gene. The germline CDR1 and CDR2 sequences are SQVTM and ANQGSEA. This CDR3 has 17 residues. Here the CDR3 reads CSVRKWVAGGGEETQYF. CDR3 DNA sequence: TGCAGCGTTCGAAAGTGGGTAGCGGGGGGCGGCGAAGAGACCCAGTACTTC.